The 13 T cell receptor beta chains below were found in one sample sequenced in a study of STAT5B mutations in CD4+ large granular lymphocyte leukemia. Clones were read by immunoSEQ multiplex PCR, and TCRdb kept only the in-frame ones, dropping some. The data hold 40,000 to 50,000 clones, with 80% to 85% observed a single time. The sample consisted of CD4+ T cells from blood buffy coats. The receptors were gathered from a human donor in good health.

J is TRBJ1-4 and V is TRBV10-2; no definite D call. The germline gives CDR1 WSHSY, CDR2 SAAADI. This CDR3 has 15 amino acids. V was pared by 3 bases and J by 8 bases, with 16 bases between. As DNA, the CDR3 is TGCGCCAGCAGTGACCCCGCTCCGGGAAGCGAAAAACTGTTTTTT. Its protein is CASSDPAPGSEKLFF.

For the CDR3, the DNA is TGTGCCAGCAGTGAACGAACAGCCGGAAACACCATATATTTT. Translating it yields CASSERTAGNTIYF. This chain joins TRBV6-1 and TRBJ1-3, with D hard to call. The CDR3 extends over 14 amino acids. Trimming left V 2 bases short and J 4 bases short, with 9 bases between. Germline V gene data show CDR1 as MNHNS and CDR2 as SASEGT.

V is TRBV5-4 and J is TRBJ1-2; 11 positions match TRBD1. The CDR3 is made up of 15 amino acids. V trimming: 7 bases; J trimming: 8 bases; junction bases outside the gene matches: 13. Germline lookup yields CDR1 SGHNT and CDR2 YYREEE (reference sequence). The CDR3 here is CASRPTGTGGSGYTF. As DNA, the CDR3 is TGTGCCAGCCGTCCGACCGGGACAGGGGGTAGCGGCTACACCTTC.

This chain links TRBV5-1 with TRBJ2-3; D gene uncertain. The germline gives CDR1 SGHRS, CDR2 YFSETQ. There are 13 residues in the CDR3. Trimming shortened V by 6 bases and J by 0 bases, and 8 bases separated the two germline ends. CDR3 sequence: CASTQTSTDTQYF. The CDR3 nucleotides are TGCGCCAGCACCCAAACTAGCACAGATACGCAGTATTTT. The full variable domain, in which reference TRBV5-1 and TRBJ2-3 provide the parts outside the CDR3, is KAGVTQTPRYLIKTRGQQVTLSCSPISGHRSVSWYQQTPGQGLQFLFEYFSETQRNKGNFPGRFSGRQFSNSRSEMNVSTLELGDSALYLCASTQTSTDTQYFGPGTRLTVL.

The genes are TRBV29-1 and TRBJ2-5; TRBD1 matches at 8 bases. This CDR3 comprises 15 residues. V was pared by 6 bases and J by 1 base, with 10 bases of the junction left unmatched. The germline V gene has CDR1 SQVTM and CDR2 ANQGSEA. For the CDR3, the DNA is TGCAGCGTCTTACGCCAGGGGGCGGCCCAAGAGACCCAGTACTTC. Translation gives CSVLRQGAAQETQYF.

The chain combines TRBV30 with TRBJ1-1; D call uncertain. From germline, CDR1 is GTSNPN and CDR2 SVGIG (reference sequence). This CDR3 is 12 amino acids long. In nucleotides, the CDR3 is TGTGCTCGACGGACTAAGAACACTGAAGCTTTCTTT. Protein: CARRTKNTEAFF.

The chain employs TRBV9 and TRBJ2-1, with 13 bases identical to TRBD2. Germline loops: CDR1 SGDLS, CDR2 YYNGEE. CDR3 length: 20 residues. Germline trimming cut 0 bases from V and 4 bases from J; bases unmatched to any gene: 13. The CDR3, as DNA: TGTGCCAGCAGCGTAGGGATCCGACTAGCGGGAGGAAAGTTATACAATGAGCAGTTCTTC. This translates into CASSVGIRLAGGKLYNEQFF.

The gene calls are TRBV11-1 and TRBJ1-3, with a possible D match to TRBD1 (5 bases). Deletions cut 0 bases from V and 4 bases from J, with 10 bases between. The CDR3 extends over 15 amino acids. The germline V gene encodes CDR1 SGHAT and CDR2 FQDESV (reference sequence). The CDR3 coding sequence is TGTGCCAGCAGCTTAGCCTACGGGACGGGAAACACCATATATTTT. Its protein product is CASSLAYGTGNTIYF.

The chain has TRBV5-1 and TRBJ2-1; 8 nucleotides line up with TRBD2. Germline V lookup: CDR1 SGHRS, CDR2 YFSETQ. This CDR3 comprises 13 residues. V shed 7 bases, J shed 7 bases, and the junction held 7 bases outside the gene matches. CDR3 DNA sequence: TGCGCCAGCCAGGGACTAGTTGGGAATGAGCAGTTCTTC. Translating gives CASQGLVGNEQFF.

The V and J genes are TRBV7-3 and TRBJ2-3, with 10 bases lining up with TRBD2. Trimming at V came to 5 bases and at J to 4 bases, leaving 15 bases not matched to a gene. This CDR3 is built from 18 residues. The germline CDR1 and CDR2 sequences are SGHTA and FQGTGA. The CDR3 DNA reads as TGTGCCAGCAGCCTCGGGCCCAAGCGGGGGGGCCTGGCAGATACGCAGTATTTT. This encodes CASSLGPKRGGLADTQYF.

The V call is TRBV2, the J call TRBJ2-7, with TRBD2 matching over 11 bases. Trimming at V came to 8 bases and at J to 4 bases, leaving 4 bases not matched to a gene. This CDR3 is built from 13 residues. Germline assignment: CDR1 SNHLY and CDR2 FYNNEI. The CDR3 sequence: CASSGTSGYEQYF. Written as DNA, the CDR3 is TGTGCCAGCTCCGGGACTAGCGGTTACGAGCAGTACTTC.

The V and J genes are TRBV10-3 and TRBJ2-2; D call uncertain. The CDR3 length is 14 residues. Germline CDR1 is ENHRY and CDR2 is SYGVKD. Trimming took 3 bases from V and 1 from J, leaving 6 bases between them. The chain's CDR3 is CAISEDRNTGELFF. In DNA, the CDR3 is TGTGCCATCAGTGAAGATAGGAACACCGGGGAGCTGTTTTTT.

V is TRBV7-6 and J is TRBJ2-5, with TRBD2 identical over 10 bases. V dropped 4 bases and J dropped 4; count of bases not matched to a gene: 3. Germline V lookup: CDR1 SGHVS, CDR2 FNYEAQ. This CDR3 is 14 amino acids long. In DNA form, the CDR3 reads TGTGCCAGCAGCTACTTAGCGGGAGGAGAGACCCAGTACTTC. Translated: CASSYLAGGETQYF.